A selection of T cell receptor beta chains follows, all from one sample in a study of blood T cell repertoires in COVID-19. This table comes from immunoSEQ multiplex PCR, and its TCRdb copy is limited to in-frame clones, with some not included. Of a few hundred thousand clones in the sample, about 89% were seen once. The specimen sequenced was PBMCs or T cells enriched from blood (not recorded which). The receptors come from a middle-aged woman who had been exposed to COVID-19. CDR3s include the opening cysteine and the closing phenylalanine or tryptophan. Fields, in order: J gene, V gene, CDR3 length, clone size, D gene, CDR3 protein, CDR3 DNA. The D gene is left open where the match is weak. Clone size appears in some rows only: once, few, many, or a class for an expanded clone.

J gene: TRBJ1-4
V gene: TRBV30
CDR3 length: 16
clone size: -
D gene: -
CDR3 protein: CAWSPGGGQTNEKLFF
CDR3 DNA: TGTGCCTGGAGCCCGGGAGGCGGGCAAACTAATGAAAAACTGTTTTTT

J gene: TRBJ2-2
V gene: TRBV3-1/TRBV3-2
CDR3 length: 15
clone size: -
D gene: -
CDR3 protein: CASSQIQQHTGELFF
CDR3 DNA: TGTGCCAGCAGCCAAATTCAACAGCACACCGGGGAGCTGTTTTTT

J gene: TRBJ1-3
V gene: TRBV29-1
CDR3 length: 13
clone size: -
D gene: -
CDR3 protein: CSGGGWSGNTIYF
CDR3 DNA: TGCAGCGGAGGAGGGTGGTCGGGAAACACCATATATTTT

J gene: TRBJ2-2
V gene: TRBV10-1
CDR3 length: 14
clone size: once
D gene: -
CDR3 protein: CASSEKQNTGELFF
CDR3 DNA: TGCGCCAGCAGTGAAAAACAGAACACCGGGGAGCTGTTTTTT

J gene: TRBJ2-3
V gene: TRBV24-1
CDR3 length: 16
clone size: -
D gene: TRBD1
CDR3 protein: CATSDFGTGMGDTQYF
CDR3 DNA: TGTGCCACCAGTGATTTTGGGACAGGGATGGGGGATACGCAGTATTTT

J gene: TRBJ1-5
V gene: TRBV19
CDR3 length: 14
clone size: -
D gene: -
CDR3 protein: CASIPGGKNQPQHF
CDR3 DNA: TGTGCCAGCATCCCTGGGGGGAAAAATCAGCCCCAGCATTTT

J gene: TRBJ2-7
V gene: TRBV19
CDR3 length: 15
clone size: -
D gene: TRBD1
CDR3 protein: CASSDTVTGDYEQYF
CDR3 DNA: TGTGCCAGCAGCGACACCGTTACAGGGGACTACGAGCAGTACTTC

J gene: TRBJ1-4
V gene: TRBV29-1
CDR3 length: 13
clone size: -
D gene: -
CDR3 protein: CSAIRATNEKLFF
CDR3 DNA: TGCAGCGCCATCAGGGCAACTAATGAAAAACTGTTTTTT

J gene: TRBJ1-4
V gene: TRBV25-1
CDR3 length: 12
clone size: -
D gene: TRBD1
CDR3 protein: CASRTGDAKLFF
CDR3 DNA: TGTGCCAGTCGGACAGGGGACGCAAAACTGTTTTTT

J gene: TRBJ2-7
V gene: TRBV29-1
CDR3 length: 13
clone size: -
D gene: TRBD2
CDR3 protein: CSVLAGFKPGQYF
CDR3 DNA: TGCAGCGTTTTAGCGGGATTCAAACCGGGACAGTACTTC

J gene: TRBJ1-1
V gene: TRBV6-5
CDR3 length: 14
clone size: -
D gene: -
CDR3 protein: CASSPSGQPTEAFF
CDR3 DNA: TGTGCCAGCAGCCCGTCGGGACAACCCACTGAAGCTTTCTTT

J gene: TRBJ1-2
V gene: TRBV28
CDR3 length: 13
clone size: -
D gene: TRBD1
CDR3 protein: CASRTGTVYGYTF
CDR3 DNA: TGTGCCAGCAGGACCGGGACAGTCTATGGCTACACCTTC

J gene: TRBJ1-2
V gene: TRBV15
CDR3 length: 12
clone size: -
D gene: -
CDR3 protein: CATSLDSYGYTF
CDR3 DNA: TGTGCCACCAGCCTGGACAGCTATGGCTACACCTTC

J gene: TRBJ2-6
V gene: TRBV18
CDR3 length: 16
clone size: -
D gene: -
CDR3 protein: CASSPSGPQSSIVLTF
CDR3 DNA: TGTGCCAGCTCACCTTCAGGGCCCCAATCTTCCATCGTCCTGACTTTC

J gene: TRBJ2-5
V gene: TRBV12-3/TRBV12-4
CDR3 length: 13
clone size: -
D gene: -
CDR3 protein: CASSSDREETQYF
CDR3 DNA: TGTGCCAGCAGCTCTGACCGGGAGGAGACCCAGTACTTC

J gene: TRBJ1-2
V gene: TRBV12-3/TRBV12-4
CDR3 length: 13
clone size: -
D gene: -
CDR3 protein: CASSDETFYGYTF
CDR3 DNA: TGTGCCAGCAGCGACGAGACTTTCTATGGCTACACCTTC

J gene: TRBJ1-2
V gene: TRBV5-5
CDR3 length: 15
clone size: -
D gene: -
CDR3 protein: CASSFAGGAGGGYTF
CDR3 DNA: TGTGCCAGCAGCTTCGCCGGGGGGGCCGGTGGTGGCTACACCTTC

J gene: TRBJ2-7
V gene: TRBV15
CDR3 length: 13
clone size: few
D gene: -
CDR3 protein: CATSSKATYEQYF
CDR3 DNA: TGTGCCACCAGCAGTAAAGCCACCTACGAGCAGTACTTC

J gene: TRBJ2-3
V gene: TRBV5-6
CDR3 length: 12
clone size: -
D gene: -
CDR3 protein: CASSSFKAQEYF
CDR3 DNA: TGTGCCAGCAGCTCGTTTAAGGCCCAGGAGTATTTT

J gene: TRBJ2-1
V gene: TRBV6-5
CDR3 length: 14
clone size: once
D gene: -
CDR3 protein: CASTRQVQDNEQFF
CDR3 DNA: TGTGCCAGCACTCGACAGGTTCAAGACAATGAGCAGTTCTTC

J gene: TRBJ2-3
V gene: TRBV29-1
CDR3 length: 14
clone size: -
D gene: -
CDR3 protein: CSAGRQTGGDTQYF
CDR3 DNA: TGCAGCGCAGGGCGGCAGACTGGGGGGGATACGCAGTATTTT

J gene: TRBJ2-1
V gene: TRBV19
CDR3 length: 15
clone size: -
D gene: -
CDR3 protein: CASSILTGGYNEQFF
CDR3 DNA: TGTGCCAGTAGTATTTTGACCGGGGGCTACAATGAGCAGTTCTTC

J gene: TRBJ2-2
V gene: TRBV6-5
CDR3 length: 14
clone size: -
D gene: TRBD1
CDR3 protein: CASRPNRGTRELFF
CDR3 DNA: TGTGCCAGCAGACCTAACAGGGGAACCAGGGAGCTGTTTTTT

J gene: TRBJ2-2
V gene: TRBV5-1
CDR3 length: 17
clone size: -
D gene: -
CDR3 protein: CASSSGIPALNTGELFF
CDR3 DNA: TGCGCCAGCAGCTCAGGGATCCCCGCTTTAAACACCGGGGAGCTGTTTTTT

J gene: TRBJ1-3
V gene: TRBV4-3
CDR3 length: 18
clone size: -
D gene: -
CDR3 protein: CASSQDASRGANGNTIYF
CDR3 DNA: TGCGCCAGCAGCCAAGATGCCAGTCGGGGGGCGAATGGAAACACCATATATTTT

J gene: TRBJ2-1
V gene: TRBV9
CDR3 length: 14
clone size: -
D gene: TRBD2
CDR3 protein: CASSSGSVGGEQFF
CDR3 DNA: TGTGCCAGCAGCAGCGGGAGTGTAGGAGGTGAGCAGTTCTTC

J gene: TRBJ1-5
V gene: TRBV10-3
CDR3 length: 13
clone size: -
D gene: TRBD1
CDR3 protein: CAISRQGGQPQHF
CDR3 DNA: TGTGCCATCAGCCGACAGGGTGGTCAGCCCCAGCATTTT

J gene: TRBJ2-1
V gene: TRBV29-1
CDR3 length: 12
clone size: -
D gene: -
CDR3 protein: CSVEAARDSQFF
CDR3 DNA: TGCAGCGTTGAAGCAGCCAGGGATTCGCAGTTCTTC

J gene: TRBJ1-4
V gene: TRBV2
CDR3 length: 20
clone size: -
D gene: TRBD1
CDR3 protein: CASSGVRGTGGPTTNEKLFF
CDR3 DNA: TGTGCCAGCAGTGGGGTTCGGGGGACAGGGGGCCCGACAACTAATGAAAAACTGTTTTTT

J gene: TRBJ1-6
V gene: TRBV10-3
CDR3 length: 13
clone size: -
D gene: -
CDR3 protein: CAIRSGDGSPLHF
CDR3 DNA: TGTGCCATCCGTTCGGGGGATGGTTCACCCCTCCACTTT

J gene: TRBJ2-1
V gene: TRBV24-1
CDR3 length: 14
clone size: -
D gene: -
CDR3 protein: CATGGAGSYNEQFF
CDR3 DNA: TGTGCCACCGGGGGCGCGGGCTCCTACAATGAGCAGTTCTTC

J gene: TRBJ1-5
V gene: TRBV19
CDR3 length: 15
clone size: -
D gene: -
CDR3 protein: CASSTDRPPNQPQHF
CDR3 DNA: TGTGCCAGTAGTACTGACAGGCCCCCCAATCAGCCCCAGCATTTT

J gene: TRBJ2-7
V gene: TRBV15
CDR3 length: 16
clone size: -
D gene: -
CDR3 protein: CATSRGGQLGSREQYF
CDR3 DNA: TGTGCCACCAGCAGAGGCGGGCAGTTAGGGTCGCGGGAGCAGTACTTC

J gene: TRBJ1-1
V gene: TRBV18
CDR3 length: 14
clone size: -
D gene: -
CDR3 protein: CASSRQQGNTEAFF
CDR3 DNA: TGTGCCAGCTCACGACAACAGGGAAACACTGAAGCTTTCTTT